A single sample is the source of the 22 T cell receptor beta chains below, sequenced in a study of T-cell reconstitution after alpha-beta-depleted transplantation in children. Library preparation (for TCRbeta) was performed with unique molecular identifiers. TCRdb processed the PCR reads anew with MiXCR; each CDR3 protein has one entry. This sample has 300,000 or so distinct CDR3 sequences; 9.9% occur once, and the top ten carry roughly 9.1%. Sequenced material: PBMCs from the stem cell graft donor, taken from the stem cell graft. The receptor set was obtained from a human donor who donated a stem cell graft to a child with SCID.

This clonotype has a handful of counts. The gene calls are TRBV6-2 or TRBV6-3 and TRBJ2-7; D gene unclear. The CDR3 is 15 amino acids. V was shortened by 0 bases and J by 6 bases, with 15 bases between the two germline ends. Germline V gives CDR1 MNHEY, CDR2 SVGEGT. The CDR3 DNA reads as TGTGCCAGCAGTTACTCGCGACCCACATTGAGCGAGCAGTACTTC. Amino acids: CASSYSRPTLSEQYF.

CDR3 DNA: TGTGCCAGCACCCCGGGCACGACAGGATTCTACGAGCAGTACTTC. Its protein is CASTPGTTGFYEQYF. V usage is TRBV7-2 and J usage is TRBJ2-7; maybe TRBD1 (6 bases). This CDR3 comprises 15 residues. The V gene lost 7 bases and the J gene lost 3 bases, with 19 bases spanning the gap. Germline V gives CDR1 SGHTA, CDR2 FQGNSA.

The V gene is TRBV5-1, the J gene TRBJ2-3; 7 bases are shared with TRBD2. Losses at the gene ends were 0 bases for V and 4 bases for J; bases not matched to a gene: 5. CDR3 length: 15 amino acids. Germline CDR1 is SGHRS and CDR2 is YFSETQ. The CDR3 loop is CASSLGQSGADTQYF. CDR3 sequence (DNA): TGCGCCAGCAGCTTGGGACAGAGCGGGGCAGATACGCAGTATTTT.

This clonotype was counted only a few times. The chain joins TRBV18 to TRBJ1-4; TRBD1 aligns across 8 bases. Germline CDR1 reads KGHSH; CDR2 reads LQKENI. V was pared by 6 bases and J by 5 bases, with 5 bases of the junction left unmatched. The CDR3 length is 14 residues. The CDR3 bases are TGTGCCAGCTCTCGGGACAGGTGGAATGAAAAACTGTTTTTT. Translating gives CASSRDRWNEKLFF.

The chain employs TRBV7-9 and TRBJ2-5, with TRBD2 matching over 7 bases. CDR1 is SEHNR and CDR2 is FQNEAQ in the germline V gene (reference sequence). The V segment lost 4 bases and the J segment 0 bases; nucleotides outside the gene matches: 2. The CDR3 covers 14 residues. For the CDR3, the DNA is TGTGCCAGCAGCTCCGGGGGGTACCAAGAGACCCAGTACTTC. Its translation: CASSSGGYQETQYF.

This clonotype was observed many times. V and J are TRBV25-1 and TRBJ2-3; no clear D gene. Germline CDR1 and CDR2: MGHDK and SYGVNS. V lost 7 bases and J lost 2, with 10 bases in between. There are 13 residues in the CDR3. The CDR3 DNA is TGTGCCAGCATTTCAGCCACCACAGATACGCAGTATTTT. This sequence encodes CASISATTDTQYF.

This clonotype was counted a few times. The chain has TRBV20-1 and TRBJ2-7; 12 bases align to TRBD2. CDR3 length: 15 residues. From germline, CDR1 is DFQATT and CDR2 SNEGSKA (reference sequence). After removal of 3 bases from V and 1 base from J, the junction contained 4 bases not matched to a gene. In DNA form, the CDR3 reads TGCAGTGCTAGCCGCGGGACTAGCGGGTCCTACGAGCAGTACTTC. This codes for CSASRGTSGSYEQYF.

The J gene is TRBJ2-1, the V gene TRBV7-9; D is undetermined. The CDR3 runs 15 residues. Germline lookup yields CDR1 SEHNR and CDR2 FQNEAQ (reference sequence). Trimming removed 3 bases from V and 0 bases from J, with 9 bases in between. The CDR3 coding sequence is TGTGCCAGCAGCTTCTCGGAAAGCTCCTACAATGAGCAGTTCTTC. This codes for CASSFSESSYNEQFF.

This sequence joins TRBV27 and TRBJ1-2; TRBD1 is a possible D gene (5 bases). The CDR3 spans 16 residues. With 5 bases removed from V and 5 bases from J, the gap between germline ends came to 21 bases. Germline loops: CDR1 MNHEY, CDR2 SMNVEV (reference sequence). The CDR3 DNA is TGTGCCAGCAGTCCCCCGGGACCGATGGGCCCTTATGGCTACACCTTC. Translation gives CASSPPGPMGPYGYTF.

This clonotype was counted only a few times. J is TRBJ2-7 and V is TRBV5-1; D call uncertain. The CDR3 is 14 amino acids. CDR1 is SGHRS and CDR2 is YFSETQ in the germline V gene. V was shortened by 0 bases and J by 3 bases, with 10 bases between the two germline ends. This CDR3 reads CASSLDRANYEQYF. CDR3 in DNA: TGCGCCAGCAGCTTGGACAGAGCAAACTACGAGCAGTACTTC. The whole variable domain, filled in from reference TRBV5-1 and TRBJ2-7, reads KAGVTQTPRYLIKTRGQQVTLSCSPISGHRSVSWYQQTPGQGLQFLFEYFSETQRNKGNFPGRFSGRQFSNSRSEMNVSTLELGDSALYLCASSLDRANYEQYFGPGTRLTVT.

V usage is TRBV20-1 and J usage is TRBJ2-3; TRBD2 aligns across 7 bases. J was trimmed by 2 bases and V by 5 bases; bases with no gene match: 7. From germline, CDR1 is DFQATT and CDR2 SNEGSKA (reference sequence). The CDR3 covers 14 residues. The CDR3 sequence: CSAGDYLYTDTQYF. CDR3 bases: TGCAGTGCTGGGGACTACCTCTACACAGATACGCAGTATTTT.

The V gene is TRBV5-1, the J gene TRBJ1-4; the match to TRBD1 covers 8 bases. The V gene's germline CDR1 is SGHRS and CDR2 YFSETQ. The V segment lost 3 bases and the J segment 2 bases; nucleotides outside the gene matches: 15. CDR3 length equals 19 residues. As DNA, the CDR3 is TGCGCCAGCAGCTCCACCTGGACTGGACAGGGAGTTACTAATGAAAAACTGTTTTTT. This gives the protein CASSSTWTGQGVTNEKLFF.

This clonotype was counted at least ten times. This chain uses TRBV7-3 with TRBJ2-3, with TRBD1 as a possible D gene (6 bases). The CDR3 sequence is 13 residues long. The germline V gene has CDR1 SGHTA and CDR2 FQGTGA. V shed 2 bases and J shed 7 bases, with 10 bases lying between them. CDR3 residues: CASSLSDRYTQYF. CDR3 in DNA: TGTGCCAGCAGCTTATCGGACAGATATACGCAGTATTTT.

The chain carries TRBV11-2 and TRBJ2-7; D gene uncertain. V shed 0 bases and J shed 3 bases, with 9 bases lying between them. CDR3 length: 14 residues. CDR1 and CDR2 (germline): SGHAT, FQNNGV. The CDR3 here is CASSLDGEFYEQYF. The CDR3 region has the DNA TGTGCCAGCAGCTTAGATGGGGAATTCTACGAGCAGTACTTC.

In its sample, this clonotype was seen a few times. The V call is TRBV7-9, the J call TRBJ1-2; D remains ambiguous. The CDR3 has 14 residues. V gave up 1 base and J gave up 4 bases, with 10 bases separating them. Germline CDR1 and CDR2: SEHNR and FQNEAQ (reference sequence). CDR3: CASSLEFAVYGYTF. The DNA for the CDR3 is TGTGCCAGCAGCTTAGAGTTTGCGGTCTATGGCTACACCTTC.

This clonotype has more than one count but fewer than ten. V and J are TRBV6-1 and TRBJ1-6, with D possibly TRBD1 on 6 matching bases. V gave up 6 bases and J gave up 10 bases, with 16 bases separating them. CDR1 is MNHNS and CDR2 is SASEGT in the germline V gene. The CDR3 consists of 14 residues. Written as DNA, the CDR3 is TGTGCCAGCAGCCGCGCCTTCACAGGGTCACCCCTCCACTTT. Its protein is CASSRAFTGSPLHF.

As for this clonotype: A much more abundant neighbour one base away suggests this may be a read error. In DNA, the CDR3 is TGCAGTGCTCCATTGGCCAGCTCTGTGGCCAACGTCCTGACTTTC. Translated: CSAPLASSVANVLTF. The chain combines TRBV20-1 with TRBJ2-6; D gene unclear. The CDR3 is made up of 15 amino acids. Germline CDR1 and CDR2: DFQATT and SNEGSKA (reference sequence).

This clonotype was seen a handful of times. V and J are TRBV20-1 and TRBJ2-6; 11 bases agree with TRBD2. Germline V gene data show CDR1 as DFQATT and CDR2 as SNEGSKA (reference sequence). The V segment lost 2 bases and the J segment 4 bases; nucleotides outside the gene matches: 4. This CDR3 comprises 16 residues. The CDR3: CSARTSGGTGANVLTF. The CDR3 bases are TGCAGTGCTAGAACTAGCGGGGGAACAGGGGCCAACGTCCTGACTTTC.

The chain has TRBV5-1 and TRBJ2-5; 11 positions agree with TRBD1. The CDR3 runs to 15 residues. V was pared by 4 bases and J by 5 bases, with 7 bases of the junction left unmatched. Germline V gene sequence: CDR1 SGHRS, CDR2 YFSETQ. DNA of the CDR3: TGCGCCAGCAGCAACCCGGGACAGGGGGACGAGACCCAGTACTTC. Encoded protein: CASSNPGQGDETQYF.

As to this clonotype: Just one base apart from a much larger clone, this may be a read error. This chain joins TRBV5-1 and TRBJ2-1; 8 bases fit TRBD1. Germline trimming cut 2 bases from V and 11 bases from J; bases unmatched to any gene: 6. This CDR3 has 13 residues. Germline V gene lookup returns CDR1 SGHRS and CDR2 YFSETQ. CDR3 amino acids: CASSFDRGNKQFF. CDR3 nucleotide sequence: TGCGCCAGCAGCTTCGACAGGGGAAATAAGCAGTTCTTC.

This clonotype was seen many times. In nucleotides, the CDR3 is TGTGCTAGTGGTTTGGGGGGCAGGGCGGACAATGAGCAGTTCTTC. The encoded protein is CASGLGGRADNEQFF. J is TRBJ2-1 and V is TRBV12-5; perhaps TRBD1 as D (5 bases). V shed 1 base and J shed 5 bases, with 12 bases lying between them. CDR1 LGHNT and CDR2 FRNRAP come from the germline V gene. The CDR3 totals 15 residues.

Regarding this clonotype: A much larger clone sits a single nucleotide away, making a read error possible. The J gene is TRBJ2-3, the V gene TRBV5-6; D is unclear. Germline V lookup: CDR1 SGHDT, CDR2 YYEEEE. The V and J ends lost 2 bases and 4 bases respectively, with 20 bases between them. The CDR3 is made up of 17 amino acids. This CDR3 reads CASSFFLSQDGPDTQYF. The CDR3 DNA is TGTGCCAGCAGCTTCTTCCTTTCCCAGGACGGCCCAGATACGCAGTATTTT.